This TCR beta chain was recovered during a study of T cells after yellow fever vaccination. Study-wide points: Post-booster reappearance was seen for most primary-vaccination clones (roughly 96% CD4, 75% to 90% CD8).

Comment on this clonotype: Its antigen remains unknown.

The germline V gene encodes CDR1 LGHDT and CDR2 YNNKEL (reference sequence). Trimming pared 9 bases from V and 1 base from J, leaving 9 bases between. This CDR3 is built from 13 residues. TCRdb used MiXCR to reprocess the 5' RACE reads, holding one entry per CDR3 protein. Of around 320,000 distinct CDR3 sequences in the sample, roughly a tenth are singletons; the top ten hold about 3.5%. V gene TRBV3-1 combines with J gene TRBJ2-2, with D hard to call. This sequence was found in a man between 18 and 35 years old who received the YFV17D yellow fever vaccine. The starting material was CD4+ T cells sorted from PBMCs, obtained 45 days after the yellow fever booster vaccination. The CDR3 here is CASRLENTGELFF. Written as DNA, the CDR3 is TGTGCCAGTCGGCTGGAGAACACCGGGGAGCTGTTTTTT.